The clone carrying this T cell receptor (beta chain) has a count of ten or more. Its specificity is unknown. Donor samples were obtained from healthy Caucasian individuals from Russia, aged 6 to 90. The data stem from a study of blood T cells in healthy people across ages. Study summary: Template switching picked up about one barcoded beta molecule for each two T cells. Study results and limitations: Donor CMV status was unknown, possibly confounding expanded clonotype changes. Getting older went along with TCR beta diversity per million T cells dropping roughly linearly.

V was pared by 0 bases and J by 4 bases, with 7 bases of the junction left unmatched. There are 17 residues in the CDR3. CDR1 and CDR2 from the germline V gene are MGHRA and YSYEKL. Through a sample-barcoded 5' primer and a J-beta primer mix, a second PCR was run for roughly 6 to 11 cycles. One entry per CDR3 protein results from TCRdb running MiXCR on the 5' RACE reads. The profile shows more than 1,400,000 distinct CDR3 sequences, approximately 42% of them singletons. The V and J genes are TRBV4-1 and TRBJ2-1; the match to TRBD2 covers 9 bases. The source is a woman under 30 in good health. Specimen: blood. The CDR3 DNA follows: TGCGCCAGCAGCCAAGAGTCAGTACTAGCGGGTTACAATGAGCAGTTCTTC. Protein: CASSQESVLAGYNEQFF.